This is a list of T cell receptor beta chains from one sample in a study of cytomegalovirus exposure and HLA in healthy donors. The repertoire was sequenced with immunoSEQ multiplex PCR; TCRdb's copy has only in-frame clones and lacks some. The sample consists of roughly 150,000 clones, 77% of them appearing once. Sequences were obtained from PBMCs. These receptors were obtained from a man aged 30-40 years in good health and CMV-seronegative. Each CDR3 is given with its conserved first and last residue. Each record gives: J gene, V gene, clone size, D gene, CDR3 DNA, CDR3 protein. A D gene is named only where the DNA matches it firmly. Part of the rows lack a size; the others show once, few, many or a class for expanded clones.

j_call: TRBJ2-5; v_call: TRBV28; clone_size: -; d_call: TRBD2; cdr3_nt: TGTGCCAGCAGCCCACCCGGCGGGAGGGAGACCCAGTACTTC; cdr3_aa: CASSPPGGRETQYF
j_call: TRBJ2-5; v_call: TRBV27; clone_size: -; d_call: -; cdr3_nt: TGTGCCAGCAGGCCACCGGGCCAAGAGACCCAGTACTTC; cdr3_aa: CASRPPGQETQYF
j_call: TRBJ2-7; v_call: TRBV29-1; clone_size: -; d_call: TRBD2; cdr3_nt: TGCAGCGTCGCGGAACTAGCGGGCCTCTACGAGCAGTACTTC; cdr3_aa: CSVAELAGLYEQYF
j_call: TRBJ2-2; v_call: TRBV7-2; clone_size: -; d_call: TRBD2; cdr3_nt: TGTGCCAGCAGCTTTTTTATCGGGGGAGGGCGAAGCACCGGGGAGCTGTTTTTT; cdr3_aa: CASSFFIGGGRSTGELFF
j_call: TRBJ2-7; v_call: TRBV28; clone_size: once; d_call: -; cdr3_nt: TGTGCCAGTTACTCTGATCTCTACGAGCAGTACTTC; cdr3_aa: CASYSDLYEQYF
j_call: TRBJ2-5; v_call: TRBV5-4; clone_size: -; d_call: TRBD2; cdr3_nt: TGTGCCAGCAGCTTAGGTCGCGCGGGAGGGTTGGAGACCCAGTACTTC; cdr3_aa: CASSLGRAGGLETQYF
j_call: TRBJ2-7; v_call: TRBV7-9; clone_size: few; d_call: TRBD2; cdr3_nt: TGTGCCAGCGAGGAAGCGGGAATCCGCACCTACGAGCAGTACTTC; cdr3_aa: CASEEAGIRTYEQYF
j_call: TRBJ2-1; v_call: TRBV27; clone_size: -; d_call: TRBD2; cdr3_nt: TGTGCCATCCAGAGCGGGAGTGGTGGCAATGAGCAGTTCTTC; cdr3_aa: CAIQSGSGGNEQFF
j_call: TRBJ1-1; v_call: TRBV5-1; clone_size: once; d_call: -; cdr3_nt: TGCGCCAGCAGCTTGGATCAGGGAGGGTCTAAAGCTTTCTTT; cdr3_aa: CASSLDQGGSKAFF
j_call: TRBJ2-1; v_call: TRBV5-6; clone_size: once; d_call: TRBD2; cdr3_nt: TGTGCCAGCAGCTTGGGGGCGGGGGGGGGATACAATGAGCAATTCTTC; cdr3_aa: CASSLGAGGGYNEQFF
j_call: TRBJ1-4; v_call: TRBV6-1; clone_size: -; d_call: -; cdr3_nt: TGTGCCAGCAGAAGGAGGTTCGGTGAAAAACTGTTTTTT; cdr3_aa: CASRRRFGEKLFF
j_call: TRBJ2-2; v_call: TRBV6-5; clone_size: -; d_call: -; cdr3_nt: TGTGCCAGCAGCTATGACACCACCGGGGAGCTGTTTTTT; cdr3_aa: CASSYDTTGELFF
j_call: TRBJ2-6; v_call: TRBV6-4; clone_size: -; d_call: TRBD2; cdr3_nt: TGTGCCAGCAGTGACGGGACTAGCAGCTCTGGGGCCAACGTCCTGACTTTC; cdr3_aa: CASSDGTSSSGANVLTF
j_call: TRBJ1-1; v_call: TRBV5-1; clone_size: -; d_call: -; cdr3_nt: TGCGCCAGCAGCCGGGATACGAACACTGAAGCTTTCTTT; cdr3_aa: CASSRDTNTEAFF
j_call: TRBJ1-5; v_call: TRBV6-4; clone_size: -; d_call: TRBD1; cdr3_nt: TGTGCCAGCAGTGCTACAGGGGGTAGCAATCAGCCCCAGCATTTT; cdr3_aa: CASSATGGSNQPQHF
j_call: TRBJ2-3; v_call: TRBV2; clone_size: -; d_call: TRBD2; cdr3_nt: TGTGCCAGCAGTTTCGGGAGGGATGGAGATACGCAGTATTTT; cdr3_aa: CASSFGRDGDTQYF
j_call: TRBJ2-5; v_call: TRBV19; clone_size: -; d_call: -; cdr3_nt: TGTGCCAGTAGTAATCTAGGAGAGACCCAGTACTTC; cdr3_aa: CASSNLGETQYF
j_call: TRBJ1-2; v_call: TRBV6-5; clone_size: -; d_call: -; cdr3_nt: TGTGCCAGCACCACGTCGCGGGGCTATGGCTACACCTTC; cdr3_aa: CASTTSRGYGYTF
j_call: TRBJ2-7; v_call: TRBV7-9; clone_size: -; d_call: TRBD1; cdr3_nt: TGTGCCAGCAGCGGGACAGGGACCTACGAGCAGTACTTC; cdr3_aa: CASSGTGTYEQYF
j_call: TRBJ1-5; v_call: TRBV28; clone_size: -; d_call: -; cdr3_nt: TGTGCCAGCAGACCATTTTGGGCCCCCGTAAGGAGCAATCAGCCCCAGCATTTT; cdr3_aa: CASRPFWAPVRSNQPQHF
j_call: TRBJ2-1; v_call: TRBV5-1; clone_size: -; d_call: TRBD1; cdr3_nt: TGCGCCAGCAGCTTAACCGGGACAGGGGTAGTCCTAATCTACAATGAGCAGTTCTTC; cdr3_aa: CASSLTGTGVVLIYNEQFF
j_call: TRBJ2-3; v_call: TRBV27; clone_size: -; d_call: -; cdr3_nt: TGTGCCAGTAGAGGGAGCTGCACAGATACGCAGTATTTT; cdr3_aa: CASRGSCTDTQYF
j_call: TRBJ2-7; v_call: TRBV7-9; clone_size: once; d_call: -; cdr3_nt: TGTGCCAGCAGCTCCCCCCCAGGGATTATTGCATACGAGCAGTACTTC; cdr3_aa: CASSSPPGIIAYEQYF
j_call: TRBJ1-5; v_call: TRBV5-1; clone_size: -; d_call: TRBD1; cdr3_nt: TGCGCCAGCAGCTTGGATCCAGGGGGTGGGCAGCCCCAGCATTTT; cdr3_aa: CASSLDPGGGQPQHF
j_call: TRBJ1-1; v_call: TRBV27; clone_size: -; d_call: -; cdr3_nt: TGTGCCAGCAGAACCGCCCCTAGAGATAACACTGAAGCTTTCTTT; cdr3_aa: CASRTAPRDNTEAFF
j_call: TRBJ2-1; v_call: TRBV25-1; clone_size: few; d_call: -; cdr3_nt: TGTGCCAGCAGTGATCCCCTAGGGGGGGGGTCGGGCAATGAGCAGTTCTTC; cdr3_aa: CASSDPLGGGSGNEQFF
j_call: TRBJ1-1; v_call: TRBV6-5; clone_size: few; d_call: -; cdr3_nt: TGTGCCGTACAAAGGACATTCTACTCTGAAGCTTTCTTT; cdr3_aa: CAVQRTFYSEAFF
j_call: TRBJ1-2; v_call: TRBV7-9; clone_size: -; d_call: -; cdr3_nt: TGTGCCAGCAGCGAGCTCGGGGGGGTTGGAGGCTACACCTTC; cdr3_aa: CASSELGGVGGYTF